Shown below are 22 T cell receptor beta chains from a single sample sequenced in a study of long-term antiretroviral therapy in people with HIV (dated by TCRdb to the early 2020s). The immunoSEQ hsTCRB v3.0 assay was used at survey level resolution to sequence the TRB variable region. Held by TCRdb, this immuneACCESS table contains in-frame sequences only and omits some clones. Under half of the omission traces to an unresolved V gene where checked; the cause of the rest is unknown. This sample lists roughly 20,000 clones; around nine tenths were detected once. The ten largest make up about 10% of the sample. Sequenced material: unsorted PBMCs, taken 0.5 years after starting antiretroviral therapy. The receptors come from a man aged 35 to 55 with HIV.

CDR3 sequence (DNA): TGCGCCAGCAGCTTGGTGGCTAGCGGCGCCCAAGATACGCAGTATTTT. This sequence encodes CASSLVASGAQDTQYF. The chain uses TRBV5-1 and TRBJ2-3; the match to TRBD2 covers 7 bases. From germline, CDR1 is SGHRS and CDR2 YFSETQ. Trimming removed 0 bases from V and 5 bases from J; junction bases left unmatched: 9. This CDR3 contains 16 residues.

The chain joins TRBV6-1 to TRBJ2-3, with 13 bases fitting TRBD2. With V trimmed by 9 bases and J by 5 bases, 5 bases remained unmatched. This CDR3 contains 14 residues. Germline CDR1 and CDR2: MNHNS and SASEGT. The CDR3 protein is CASGTSGDVDTQYF. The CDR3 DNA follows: TGTGCCAGTGGGACTAGCGGGGATGTAGATACGCAGTATTTT.

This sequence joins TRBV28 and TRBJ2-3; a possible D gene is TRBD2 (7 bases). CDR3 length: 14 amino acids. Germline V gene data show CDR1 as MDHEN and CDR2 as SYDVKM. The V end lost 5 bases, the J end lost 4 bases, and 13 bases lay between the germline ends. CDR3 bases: TGTGCCAGCAGTAGGGGGGGAGGACCAGATACGCAGTATTTT. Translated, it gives CASSRGGGPDTQYF.

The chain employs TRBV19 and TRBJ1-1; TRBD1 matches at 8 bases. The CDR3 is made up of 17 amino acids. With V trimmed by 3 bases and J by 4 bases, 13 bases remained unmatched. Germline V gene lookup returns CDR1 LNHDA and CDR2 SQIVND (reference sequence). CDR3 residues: CASSIVEAGQGVTEAFF. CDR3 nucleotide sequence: TGTGCCAGTAGTATTGTTGAAGCCGGACAGGGTGTCACTGAAGCTTTCTTT.

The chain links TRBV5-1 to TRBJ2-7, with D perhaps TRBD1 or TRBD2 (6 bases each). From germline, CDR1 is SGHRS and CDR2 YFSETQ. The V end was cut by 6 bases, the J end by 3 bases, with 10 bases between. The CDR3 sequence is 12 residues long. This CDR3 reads CASNGGNYEQYF. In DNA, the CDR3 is TGCGCCAGCAACGGGGGCAACTACGAGCAGTACTTC.

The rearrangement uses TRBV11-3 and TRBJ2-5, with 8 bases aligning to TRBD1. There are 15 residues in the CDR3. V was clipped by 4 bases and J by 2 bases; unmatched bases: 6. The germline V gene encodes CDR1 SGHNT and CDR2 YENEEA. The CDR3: CASSSQGQAQETQYF. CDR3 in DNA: TGTGCCAGCAGCTCCCAGGGACAGGCTCAAGAGACCCAGTACTTC.

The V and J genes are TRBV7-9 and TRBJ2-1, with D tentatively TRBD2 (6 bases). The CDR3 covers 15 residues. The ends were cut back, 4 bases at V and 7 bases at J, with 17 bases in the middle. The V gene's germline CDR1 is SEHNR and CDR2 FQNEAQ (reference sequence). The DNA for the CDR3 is TGTGCCAGCAGCTCAGAACGGGAGCATAGGAATGAGCAGTTCTTC. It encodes CASSSEREHRNEQFF.

The CDR3, as DNA: TGTGCCAGCAGGACAGGGGGCCGGAACGAAAAACTGTTTTTT. Protein sequence: CASRTGGRNEKLFF. V and J are TRBV6-6 and TRBJ1-4, with 10 bases matching TRBD1. This CDR3 is 14 amino acids long. Germline CDR1 is MNHNY and CDR2 is SVGAGI (reference sequence). The V and J ends lost 6 bases and 8 bases, in that order; junction bases with no gene match: 6.

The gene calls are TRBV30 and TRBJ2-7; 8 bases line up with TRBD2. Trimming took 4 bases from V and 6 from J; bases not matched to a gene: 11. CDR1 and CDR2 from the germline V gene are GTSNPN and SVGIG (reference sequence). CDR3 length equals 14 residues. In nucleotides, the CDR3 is TGTGCCTGGATAACCGGGAGGGCCAATGGCGAGCAGTACTTC. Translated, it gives CAWITGRANGEQYF.

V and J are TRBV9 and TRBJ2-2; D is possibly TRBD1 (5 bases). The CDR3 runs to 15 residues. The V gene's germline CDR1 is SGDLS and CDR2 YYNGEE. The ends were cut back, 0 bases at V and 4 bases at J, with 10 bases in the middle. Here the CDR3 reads CASSVEVRVTGELFF. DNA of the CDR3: TGTGCCAGCAGCGTAGAAGTCAGGGTCACCGGGGAGCTGTTTTTT.

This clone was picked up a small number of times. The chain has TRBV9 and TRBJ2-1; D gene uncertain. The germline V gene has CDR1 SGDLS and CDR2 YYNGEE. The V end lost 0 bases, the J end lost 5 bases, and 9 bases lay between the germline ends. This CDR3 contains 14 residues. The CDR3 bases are TGTGCCAGCAGCGTAGCACCCGCCGACAATGAGCAGTTCTTC. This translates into CASSVAPADNEQFF.

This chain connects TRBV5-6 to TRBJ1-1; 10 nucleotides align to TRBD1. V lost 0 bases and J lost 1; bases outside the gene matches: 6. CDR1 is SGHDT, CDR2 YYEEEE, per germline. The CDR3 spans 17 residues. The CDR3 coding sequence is TGTGCCAGCAGCTTGGCCGGACAGGGGGAAAGGAACACTGAAGCTTTCTTT. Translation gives CASSLAGQGERNTEAFF.

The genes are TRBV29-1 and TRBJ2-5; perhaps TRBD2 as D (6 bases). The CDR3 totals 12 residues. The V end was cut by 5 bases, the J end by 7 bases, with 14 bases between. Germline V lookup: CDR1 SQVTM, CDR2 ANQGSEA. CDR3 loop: CSVQEGSGTQYF. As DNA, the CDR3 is TGCAGCGTTCAGGAGGGATCGGGGACCCAGTACTTC.

The CDR3 sequence is CASSAGDGEINEQFF. CDR3 sequence (DNA): TGTGCCAGCAGCGCAGGAGACGGGGAGATCAATGAGCAGTTCTTC. The rearrangement joins TRBV7-6 to TRBJ2-1; D possibly corresponds to TRBD2 (5 bases). Germline V gives CDR1 SGHVS, CDR2 FNYEAQ. The CDR3 covers 15 residues. V was shortened by 5 bases and J by 6 bases, with 17 bases between the two germline ends.

The CDR3 here is CASSQDKQGRYNEQFF. In DNA, the CDR3 is TGTGCCAGCAGCCAAGATAAGCAGGGACGATACAATGAGCAGTTCTTC. The rearrangement joins TRBV4-2 to TRBJ2-1; the D gene could be TRBD1 or TRBD2 (5 bases each). Trimming cost V 0 bases and J 4 bases, with 13 bases left between them. CDR1 and CDR2 (germline): LGHNA, YNFKEQ. The CDR3 spans 16 residues.

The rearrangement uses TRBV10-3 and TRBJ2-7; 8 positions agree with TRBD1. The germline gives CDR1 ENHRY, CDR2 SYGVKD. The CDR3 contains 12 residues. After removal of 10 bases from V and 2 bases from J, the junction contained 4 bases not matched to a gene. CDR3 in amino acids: CATRGQAYEQYF. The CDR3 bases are TGTGCCACCCGGGGACAGGCCTACGAGCAGTACTTC.

CDR3 amino acids: CASSSCPGQGVLRPFANTGELFF. CDR3 sequence (DNA): TGTGCCAGCAGCAGCTGCCCGGGACAGGGGGTGTTGAGGCCTTTCGCGAACACCGGGGAGCTGTTTTTT. The chain employs TRBV21-1 and TRBJ2-2; the listed D gene, TRBD1, was not tested against the DNA. TRBV21-1 counts as a pseudogene. The CDR3 sequence is 23 residues long.

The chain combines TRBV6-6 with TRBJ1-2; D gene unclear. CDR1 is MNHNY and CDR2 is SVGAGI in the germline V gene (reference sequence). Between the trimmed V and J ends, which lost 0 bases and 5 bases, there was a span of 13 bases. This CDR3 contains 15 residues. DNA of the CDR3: TGTGCCAGCAGTTACTCGATGGGCAGCTCTTATGGCTACACCTTC. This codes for CASSYSMGSSYGYTF.

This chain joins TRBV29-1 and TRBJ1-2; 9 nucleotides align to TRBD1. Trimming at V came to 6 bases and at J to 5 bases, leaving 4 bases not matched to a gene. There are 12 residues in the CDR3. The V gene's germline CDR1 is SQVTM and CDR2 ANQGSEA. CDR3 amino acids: CSVDRGVYGYTF. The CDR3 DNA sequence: TGCAGCGTCGACAGGGGGGTATATGGCTACACCTTC.

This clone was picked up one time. CDR3 DNA: TGTGCCAGCAGTTCCCCAGACCCGGCGCCTAATGAAAAACTGTTTTTT. It encodes CASSSPDPAPNEKLFF. This chain links TRBV28 with TRBJ1-4; D is undetermined. The CDR3 spans 16 residues. Trimming shortened V by 4 bases and J by 3 bases, and 15 bases separated the two germline ends. Germline V gene lookup returns CDR1 MDHEN and CDR2 SYDVKM.

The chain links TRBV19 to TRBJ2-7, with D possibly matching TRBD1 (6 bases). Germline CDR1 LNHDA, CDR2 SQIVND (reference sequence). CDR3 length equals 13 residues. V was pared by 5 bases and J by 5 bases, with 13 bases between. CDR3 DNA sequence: TGTGCCAGTAGTGTCCAGACAGGCCACGAGCAGTACTTC. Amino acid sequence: CASSVQTGHEQYF.

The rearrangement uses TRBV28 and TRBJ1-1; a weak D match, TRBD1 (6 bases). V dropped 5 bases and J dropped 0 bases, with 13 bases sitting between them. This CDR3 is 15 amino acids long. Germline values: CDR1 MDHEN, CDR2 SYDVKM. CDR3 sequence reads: CASSLLGHMNTEAFF. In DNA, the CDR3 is TGTGCCAGCAGTCTATTGGGACACATGAACACTGAAGCTTTCTTT. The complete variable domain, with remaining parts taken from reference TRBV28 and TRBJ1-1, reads DVKVTQSSRYLVKRTGEKVFLECVQDMDHENMFWYRQDPGLGLRLIYFSYDVKMKEKGDIPEGYSVSREKKERFSLILESASTNQTSMYLCASSLLGHMNTEAFFGQGTRLTVV.